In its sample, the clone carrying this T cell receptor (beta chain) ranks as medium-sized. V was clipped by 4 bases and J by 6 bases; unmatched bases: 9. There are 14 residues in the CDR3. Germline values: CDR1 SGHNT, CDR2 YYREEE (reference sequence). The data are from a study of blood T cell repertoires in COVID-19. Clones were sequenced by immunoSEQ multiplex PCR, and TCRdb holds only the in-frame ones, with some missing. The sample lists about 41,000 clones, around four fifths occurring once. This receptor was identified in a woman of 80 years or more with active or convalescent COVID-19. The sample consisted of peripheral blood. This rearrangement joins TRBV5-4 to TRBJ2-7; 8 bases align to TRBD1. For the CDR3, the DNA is TGTGCCAGCAGCATAGGACAGGGTTTCCCCGAGCAGTACTTC. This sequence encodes CASSIGQGFPEQYF.